The 25 T cell receptor beta chains reported below all come from one sample, sequenced in a study of blood T cell repertoires in COVID-19. Measured with immunoSEQ multiplex PCR; TCRdb has only the in-frame clones, and not every one. The table lists 95,000 to 130,000 clones, approximately 84% of them singletons. Sequenced sample: peripheral blood. Receptor source: a man in his sixties or seventies with active or convalescent COVID-19.

This chain links TRBV19 with TRBJ1-2, with no clear D. The germline CDR1 and CDR2 sequences are LNHDA and SQIVND (reference sequence). V lost 3 bases, J lost 4 bases, and 15 bases lay in between. The CDR3 is made up of 15 amino acids. The CDR3 DNA follows: TGTGCCAGTAGTATTGTGGAGACCAGCGCCTATGGCTACACCTTC. It specifies CASSIVETSAYGYTF.

V gene TRBV29-1 combines with J gene TRBJ1-1; D not certain. In germline, CDR1 is SQVTM, CDR2 ANQGSEA. V was pared by 4 bases and J by 1 base, with 10 bases between. The CDR3 runs 13 residues. The CDR3 DNA follows: TGCAGCGTTGCCGGAGACTCGAACACTGAAGCTTTCTTT. This translates into CSVAGDSNTEAFF.

This chain uses TRBV3-1 (or the pseudogene TRBV3-2) with TRBJ2-1, with 8 positions matching TRBD1. V trimming: 3 bases; J trimming: 6 bases; junction bases outside the gene matches: 4. CDR3 length: 14 amino acids. Germline CDR1 LGHDT, CDR2 YNNKEL (reference sequence). The CDR3 region has the DNA TGTGCCAGCAGCCATGGACAGGGTTTCAATGAGCAGTTCTTC. This sequence encodes CASSHGQGFNEQFF.

The DNA for the CDR3 is TGTGCCTGGAGTCCAGGAAATCAGCCCCAGCATTTT. It yields the protein CAWSPGNQPQHF. The genes are TRBV30 and TRBJ1-5, with D unclear. CDR3 size: 12 residues. In germline, CDR1 is GTSNPN, CDR2 SVGIG (reference sequence). Trimming stripped 2 bases from V and 4 bases from J, with 6 bases between.

This chain connects TRBV6-5 to TRBJ1-1; TRBD1 matches at 10 bases. J gave up 2 bases and V 5 bases, and 5 bases lay outside the gene matches. Germline values: CDR1 MNHEY, CDR2 SVGAGI. The CDR3 is 15 amino acids. This chain's CDR3 is CASSRPTGGNTEAFF. The CDR3 DNA is TGTGCCAGCAGTAGGCCGACAGGGGGCAACACTGAAGCTTTCTTT.

V is TRBV4-3 and J is TRBJ1-5; no firm D call. Per the germline V gene, CDR1 is LGHNA and CDR2 is YSLEER. This CDR3 region has 15 residues. Between the trimmed V and J ends, which lost 0 bases and 0 bases, there was a span of 6 bases. The CDR3 DNA sequence: TGCGCCAGCAGCCAAGATGCGTATAGCAATCAGCCCCAGCATTTT. Protein sequence: CASSQDAYSNQPQHF.

The chain combines TRBV5-1 with TRBJ2-5; maybe TRBD1 (5 bases). This CDR3 region has 15 residues. V dropped 0 bases and J dropped 1 base, with 10 bases sitting between them. From germline, CDR1 is SGHRS and CDR2 YFSETQ. CDR3: CASSLEGSTQETQYF. The DNA for the CDR3 is TGCGCCAGCAGCTTGGAGGGGTCTACCCAAGAGACCCAGTACTTC.

This clone was counted between two and nine times. This chain links TRBV9 with TRBJ1-2; TRBD1 matches 8 bases. With V trimmed by 0 bases and J by 3 bases, 7 bases remained unmatched. Germline V gene lookup returns CDR1 SGDLS and CDR2 YYNGEE. The CDR3 has 16 residues. This chain's CDR3 is CASSVDSGGFDYGYTF. The CDR3 region has the DNA TGTGCCAGCAGCGTAGATTCAGGGGGCTTCGACTATGGCTACACCTTC. The variable domain in full, with the rest retrieved from reference TRBV9 and TRBJ1-2, is DSGVTQTPKHLITATGQRVTLRCSPRSGDLSVYWYQQSLDQGLQFLIQYYNGEERAKGNILERFSAQQFPDLHSELNLSSLELGDSALYFCASSVDSGGFDYGYTFGSGTRLTVV.

The CDR3 here is CASSVDQGSNEKLFF. In DNA form, the CDR3 reads TGTGCCAGCAGCGTAGACCAGGGAAGTAATGAAAAACTGTTTTTT. The rearrangement uses TRBV9 and TRBJ1-4; possible D gene TRBD1, 5 bases. Germline V gives CDR1 SGDLS, CDR2 YYNGEE. Trimming pared 0 bases from V and 4 bases from J, leaving 10 bases between. CDR3 length: 15 residues. The whole variable domain, filled in from reference TRBV9 and TRBJ1-4, reads DSGVTQTPKHLITATGQRVTLRCSPRSGDLSVYWYQQSLDQGLQFLIQYYNGEERAKGNILERFSAQQFPDLHSELNLSSLELGDSALYFCASSVDQGSNEKLFFGSGTQLSVL.

The V gene is TRBV11-3, the J gene TRBJ1-1; D call uncertain. This CDR3 contains 13 residues. The V and J ends lost 1 base and 1 base respectively, with 4 bases between them. Germline CDR1 is SGHNT and CDR2 is YENEEA. The CDR3 spells CASSLAGNTEAFF. Here the CDR3 DNA reads TGTGCCAGCAGCTTAGCGGGGAACACTGAAGCTTTCTTT.

This sequence joins TRBV7-8 and TRBJ1-5, with TRBD1 as a possible D gene (5 bases). This CDR3 is built from 17 residues. Trimming took off 7 bases at V and 6 bases at J, with 25 bases between the two ends. In germline, CDR1 is SGHVS, CDR2 FQNEAQ. The CDR3 here is CASTTGDSVPAGQPQHF. CDR3 sequence (DNA): TGTGCCAGCACCACCGGGGACTCCGTACCAGCGGGTCAGCCCCAGCATTTT.

CDR3 nucleotides: TGCGCCAGCAGAGCCGGGACAGGGAGCCCAGAGACCCAGTACTTC. Its translation: CASRAGTGSPETQYF. The gene calls are TRBV5-1 and TRBJ2-5; TRBD1 agrees at 9 bases. The CDR3 contains 15 residues. Germline CDR1 reads SGHRS; CDR2 reads YFSETQ. The junction had 9 bases not matched to a gene; V was cut back by 5 bases and J by 4 bases.

The chain joins TRBV12-3 or TRBV12-4 to TRBJ1-2; no clear D. The V end was cut by 5 bases, the J end by 0 bases, with 4 bases between. There are 12 residues in the CDR3. The DNA for the CDR3 is TGTGCCAGCAGTCAGACTAACTATGGCTACACCTTC. Translated: CASSQTNYGYTF.

The V and J genes are TRBV6-4 and TRBJ2-1; 11 bases align to TRBD1. The CDR3 runs to 17 residues. Germline V CDR1 and CDR2: MRHNA, SNTAGT. V was clipped by 5 bases and J by 5 bases; unmatched bases: 11. DNA of the CDR3: TGTGCCAGCAGTAAAGAGTTCGGGACAGGGGGAAACAATGAGCAGTTCTTC. This encodes CASSKEFGTGGNNEQFF.

This clone has just a few counts. The chain is built from TRBV27 and TRBJ1-2; weak D call: TRBD1 (6 bases). The CDR3 sequence is 13 residues long. Trimming stripped 5 bases from V and 2 bases from J, with 9 bases between. Germline values: CDR1 MNHEY, CDR2 SMNVEV (reference sequence). CDR3 in amino acids: CASSRTANYGYTF. CDR3 nucleotide sequence: TGTGCCAGCAGTCGGACAGCGAACTATGGCTACACCTTC.

The DNA for the CDR3 is TGCGCCAGCAGCTTGGTACGGCAGGGCGATGGCTACACCTTC. This codes for CASSLVRQGDGYTF. This rearrangement joins TRBV5-1 to TRBJ1-2, with D possibly being TRBD1 (5 bases). Trimming stripped 0 bases from V and 6 bases from J, with 12 bases between. Germline V lookup: CDR1 SGHRS, CDR2 YFSETQ. The CDR3 spans 14 residues.

This chain uses TRBV2 with TRBJ2-1; TRBD2 might be the D (5 bases). The germline V gene encodes CDR1 SNHLY and CDR2 FYNNEI. This CDR3 comprises 13 residues. V was cut by 6 bases and J by 6 bases, with 12 bases left in between. As DNA, the CDR3 is TGTGCCAGCAGAGAGGGCGTCAGCAATGAGCAGTTCTTC. Amino acids: CASREGVSNEQFF.

The chain links TRBV28 to TRBJ2-7, with 7 bases lining up with TRBD1. Germline V gives CDR1 MDHEN, CDR2 SYDVKM. The CDR3 consists of 14 residues. V trimming: 6 bases; J trimming: 4 bases; junction bases outside the gene matches: 9. The DNA for the CDR3 is TGTGCCAGCAGGCCAGAACAGGGGTTGTACGAGCAGTACTTC. Translation: CASRPEQGLYEQYF. The full variable domain, in which reference TRBV28 and TRBJ2-7 provide the parts outside the CDR3, is DVKVTQSSRYLVKRTGEKVFLECVQDMDHENMFWYRQDPGLGLRLIYFSYDVKMKEKGDIPEGYSVSREKKERFSLILESASTNQTSMYLCASRPEQGLYEQYFGPGTRLTVT.

The chain uses TRBV11-3 and TRBJ2-2, with 8 nucleotides matching TRBD2. The CDR3 loop spans 16 amino acids. Germline CDR1 is SGHNT and CDR2 is YENEEA. The J segment lost 2 bases and the V segment lost 6 bases, leaving 8 bases of the junction unmatched. The CDR3 reads CASRTGGAINTGELFF. CDR3 nucleotide sequence: TGTGCCAGCAGAACGGGAGGGGCTATAAACACCGGGGAGCTGTTTTTT.

The chain is built from TRBV6-5 and TRBJ1-5; maybe TRBD1 (6 bases). This CDR3 region has 15 residues. CDR1 is MNHEY and CDR2 is SVGAGI in the germline V gene. V lost 5 bases and J 5 bases, leaving 16 bases between the germline ends. The CDR3: CASSRRDTGYQPQHF. The CDR3 coding sequence is TGTGCCAGCAGTCGACGTGATACAGGGTATCAGCCCCAGCATTTT.

This chain connects TRBV7-2 to TRBJ2-5; 9 nucleotides line up with TRBD1. CDR1 is SGHTA and CDR2 is FQGNSA in the germline V gene. The J segment lost 3 bases and the V segment lost 4 bases, leaving 6 bases of the junction unmatched. CDR3 length: 15 amino acids. The DNA for the CDR3 is TGTGCCAGCAGCTGGGACCGGGACAGGGAAGAGACCCAGTACTTC. It codes for CASSWDRDREETQYF.

A word on this clone: The junction differs from germline at one of its ends, possibly a read error. The chain joins TRBV11-3 to TRBJ1-2; D possibly corresponds to TRBD1 (5 bases). CDR3 length: 16 residues. Germline V gene lookup returns CDR1 SGHNT and CDR2 YENEEA. CDR3 sequence (DNA): TGTGCCAGCAGCTTAGATGACAGCTTCCCTATGGCTGCCAAATTCTTC. Protein sequence: CASSLDDSFPMAAKFF.

The chain recombines TRBV28 with TRBJ1-5; maybe TRBD1 (5 bases). Germline CDR1 reads MDHEN; CDR2 reads SYDVKM. The CDR3 has 15 residues. V was cut by 10 bases and J by 2 bases, with 18 bases left in between. CDR3 DNA: TGTGCCACAGGCGATGCAGGGTCCGGCAATCAGCCCCAGCATTTT. This translates into CATGDAGSGNQPQHF.

This clone was observed once. The rearrangement links TRBV27 to TRBJ1-4; D gene ambiguous. The CDR3 is made up of 16 amino acids. The V end was cut by 1 base, the J end by 6 bases, with 15 bases between. Per the germline V gene, CDR1 is MNHEY and CDR2 is SMNVEV (reference sequence). For the CDR3, the DNA is TGTGCCAGCAGTTTATTGGCCCCGGGAACGGATGAAAAACTGTTTTTT. Its protein product is CASSLLAPGTDEKLFF. Complete variable domain (other parts from reference TRBV27 and TRBJ1-4): EAQVTQNPRYLITVTGKKLTVTCSQNMNHEYMSWYRQDPGLGLRQIYYSMNVEVTDKGDVPEGYKVSRKEKRNFPLILESPSPNQTSLYFCASSLLAPGTDEKLFFGSGTQLSVL.

This clone was detected once. This rearrangement joins TRBV6-6 to TRBJ2-2; 13 bases line up with TRBD2. V shed 5 bases, J shed 1 base, and the junction held 10 bases outside the gene matches. CDR1 and CDR2 from the germline V gene are MNHNY and SVGAGI (reference sequence). CDR3 length: 19 amino acids. CDR3 sequence (DNA): TGTGCCAGCAGTCTACGACTAGCGGGGGGCTTCCAGAACACCGGGGAGCTGTTTTTT. It encodes CASSLRLAGGFQNTGELFF.